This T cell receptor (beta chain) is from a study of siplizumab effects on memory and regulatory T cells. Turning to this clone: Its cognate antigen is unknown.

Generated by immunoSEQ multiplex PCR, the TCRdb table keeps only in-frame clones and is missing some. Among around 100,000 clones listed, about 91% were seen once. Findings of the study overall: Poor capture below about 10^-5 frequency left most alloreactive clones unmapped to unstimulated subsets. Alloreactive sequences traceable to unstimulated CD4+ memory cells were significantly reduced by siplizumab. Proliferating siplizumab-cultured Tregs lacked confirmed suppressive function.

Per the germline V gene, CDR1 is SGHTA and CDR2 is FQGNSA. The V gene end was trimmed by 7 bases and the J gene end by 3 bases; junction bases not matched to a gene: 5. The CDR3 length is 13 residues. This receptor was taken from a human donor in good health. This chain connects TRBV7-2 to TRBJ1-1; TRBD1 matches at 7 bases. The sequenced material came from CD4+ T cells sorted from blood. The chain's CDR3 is CASKRQGDTEAFF. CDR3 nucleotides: TGTGCCAGCAAACGACAGGGTGACACTGAAGCTTTCTTT.